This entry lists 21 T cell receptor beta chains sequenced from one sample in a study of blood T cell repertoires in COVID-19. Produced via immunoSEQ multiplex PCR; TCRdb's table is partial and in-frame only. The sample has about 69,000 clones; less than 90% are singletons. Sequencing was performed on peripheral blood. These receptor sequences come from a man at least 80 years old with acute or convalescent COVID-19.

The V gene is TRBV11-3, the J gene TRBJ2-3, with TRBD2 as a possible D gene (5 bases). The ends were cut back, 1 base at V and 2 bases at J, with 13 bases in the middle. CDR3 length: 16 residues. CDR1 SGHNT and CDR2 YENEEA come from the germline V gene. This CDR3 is CASSLGTVTITDTQYF. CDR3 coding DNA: TGTGCCAGCAGCTTAGGGACTGTGACTATCACAGATACGCAGTATTTT.

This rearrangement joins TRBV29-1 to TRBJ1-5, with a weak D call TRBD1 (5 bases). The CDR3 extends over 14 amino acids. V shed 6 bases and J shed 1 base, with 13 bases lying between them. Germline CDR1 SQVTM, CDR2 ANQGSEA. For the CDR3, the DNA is TGCAGCGTCTGCGAAGGGGAAAGCAATCAGCCCCAGCATTTT. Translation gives CSVCEGESNQPQHF.

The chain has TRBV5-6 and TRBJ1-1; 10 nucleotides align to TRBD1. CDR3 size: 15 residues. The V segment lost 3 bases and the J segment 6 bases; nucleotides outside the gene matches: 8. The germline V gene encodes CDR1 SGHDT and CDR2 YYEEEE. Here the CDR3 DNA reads TGTGCCAGCAGCTCCGGGACAGGGGTAGTCCCTGAAGCTTTCTTT. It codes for CASSSGTGVVPEAFF.

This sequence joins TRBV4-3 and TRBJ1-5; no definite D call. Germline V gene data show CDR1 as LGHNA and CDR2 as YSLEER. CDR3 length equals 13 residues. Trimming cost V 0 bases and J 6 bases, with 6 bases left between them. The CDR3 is CASSQDMSQPQHF. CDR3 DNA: TGCGCCAGCAGCCAAGATATGAGTCAGCCCCAGCATTTT.

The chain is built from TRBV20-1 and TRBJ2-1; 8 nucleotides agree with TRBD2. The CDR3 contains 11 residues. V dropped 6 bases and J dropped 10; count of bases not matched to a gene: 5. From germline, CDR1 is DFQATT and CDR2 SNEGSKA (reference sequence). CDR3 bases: TGCAGTGCGACGACGGGGGGGGAGCAGTTCTTC. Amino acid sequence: CSATTGGEQFF.

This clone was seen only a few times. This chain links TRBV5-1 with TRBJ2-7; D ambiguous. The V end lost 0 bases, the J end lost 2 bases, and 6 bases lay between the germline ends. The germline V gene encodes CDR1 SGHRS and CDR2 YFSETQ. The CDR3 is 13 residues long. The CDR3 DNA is TGCGCCAGCAGCTTGGATCCGGCCTACGAGCAGTACTTC. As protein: CASSLDPAYEQYF.

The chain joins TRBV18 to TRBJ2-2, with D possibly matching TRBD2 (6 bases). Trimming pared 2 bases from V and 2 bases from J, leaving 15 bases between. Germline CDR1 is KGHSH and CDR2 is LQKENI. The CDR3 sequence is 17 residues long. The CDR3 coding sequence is TGTGCCAGCTCACCAGAACTACCGGGAGTAAACACCGGGGAGCTGTTTTTT. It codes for CASSPELPGVNTGELFF.

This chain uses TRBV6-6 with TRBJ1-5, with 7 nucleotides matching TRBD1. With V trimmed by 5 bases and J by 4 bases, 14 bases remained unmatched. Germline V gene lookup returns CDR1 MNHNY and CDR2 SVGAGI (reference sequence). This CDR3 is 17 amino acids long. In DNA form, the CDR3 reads TGTGCCAGCAGTCCTCGGACAGGACCTGGGAGAAATCAGCCCCAGCATTTT. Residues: CASSPRTGPGRNQPQHF.

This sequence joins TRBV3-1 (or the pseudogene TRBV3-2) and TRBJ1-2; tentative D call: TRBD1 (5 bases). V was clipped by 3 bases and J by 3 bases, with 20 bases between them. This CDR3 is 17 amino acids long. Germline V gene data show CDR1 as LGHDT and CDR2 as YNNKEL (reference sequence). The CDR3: CASSQGGFGTVHYGYTF. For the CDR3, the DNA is TGTGCCAGCAGCCAGGGGGGTTTCGGGACGGTCCACTATGGCTACACCTTC.

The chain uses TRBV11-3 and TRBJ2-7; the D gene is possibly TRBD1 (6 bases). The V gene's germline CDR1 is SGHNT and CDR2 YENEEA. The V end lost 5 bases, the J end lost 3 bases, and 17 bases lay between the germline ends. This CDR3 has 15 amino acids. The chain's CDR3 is CASSPPRGPGYEQYF. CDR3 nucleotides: TGTGCCAGCAGCCCCCCCAGGGGTCCCGGCTACGAGCAGTACTTC.

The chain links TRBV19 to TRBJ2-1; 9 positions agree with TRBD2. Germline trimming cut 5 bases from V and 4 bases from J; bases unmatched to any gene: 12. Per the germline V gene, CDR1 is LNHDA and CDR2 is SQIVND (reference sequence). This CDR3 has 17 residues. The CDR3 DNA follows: TGTGCCAGTAGTGCGTCGGTTGGGCGGGAGGGTTACAATGAGCAGTTCTTC. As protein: CASSASVGREGYNEQFF. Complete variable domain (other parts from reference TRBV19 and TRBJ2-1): DGGITQSPKYLFRKEGQNVTLSCEQNLNHDAMYWYRQDPGQGLRLIYYSQIVNDFQKGDIAEGYSVSREKKESFPLTVTSAQKNPTAFYLCASSASVGREGYNEQFFGPGTRLTVL.

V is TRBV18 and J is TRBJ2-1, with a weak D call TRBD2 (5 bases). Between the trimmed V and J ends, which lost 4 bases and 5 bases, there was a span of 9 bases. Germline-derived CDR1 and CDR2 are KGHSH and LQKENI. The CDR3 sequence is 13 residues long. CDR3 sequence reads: CASSLREDNEQFF. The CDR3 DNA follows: TGTGCCAGCTCACTCCGGGAAGACAATGAGCAGTTCTTC.

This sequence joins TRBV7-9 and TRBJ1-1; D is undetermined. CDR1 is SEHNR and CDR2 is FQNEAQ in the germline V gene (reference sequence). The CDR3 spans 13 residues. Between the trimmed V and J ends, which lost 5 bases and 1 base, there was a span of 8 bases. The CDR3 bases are TGTGCCAGCAGCAACGCCAGGAACACTGAAGCTTTCTTT. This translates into CASSNARNTEAFF.

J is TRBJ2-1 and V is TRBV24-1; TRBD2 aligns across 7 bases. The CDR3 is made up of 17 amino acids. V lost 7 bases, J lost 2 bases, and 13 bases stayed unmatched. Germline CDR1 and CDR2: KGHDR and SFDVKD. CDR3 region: CATRGSGSGTPYNEQFF. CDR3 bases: TGTGCCACCAGGGGCTCCGGAAGCGGGACCCCCTACAATGAGCAGTTCTTC.

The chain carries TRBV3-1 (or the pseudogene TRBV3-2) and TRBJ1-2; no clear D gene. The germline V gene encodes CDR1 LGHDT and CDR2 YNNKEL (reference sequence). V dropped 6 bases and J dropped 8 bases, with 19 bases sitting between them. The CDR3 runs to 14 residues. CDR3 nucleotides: TGTGCCAGCAGAAGGACGCAAAGTACGGGGGGCTACACCTTC. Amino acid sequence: CASRRTQSTGGYTF.

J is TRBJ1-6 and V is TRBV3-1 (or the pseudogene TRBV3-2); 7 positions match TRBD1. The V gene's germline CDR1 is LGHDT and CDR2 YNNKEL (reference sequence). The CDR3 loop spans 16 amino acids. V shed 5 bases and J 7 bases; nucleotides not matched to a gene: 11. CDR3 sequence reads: CASSDPGQGDNSPLHF. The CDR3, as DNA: TGTGCCAGCAGCGACCCGGGGCAGGGGGACAATTCACCCCTCCACTTT.

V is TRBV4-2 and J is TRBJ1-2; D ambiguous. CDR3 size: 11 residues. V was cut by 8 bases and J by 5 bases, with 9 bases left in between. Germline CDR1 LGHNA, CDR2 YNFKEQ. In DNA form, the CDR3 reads TGTGCCAGCGTGGGCGCGTATGGCTACACCTTC. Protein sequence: CASVGAYGYTF.

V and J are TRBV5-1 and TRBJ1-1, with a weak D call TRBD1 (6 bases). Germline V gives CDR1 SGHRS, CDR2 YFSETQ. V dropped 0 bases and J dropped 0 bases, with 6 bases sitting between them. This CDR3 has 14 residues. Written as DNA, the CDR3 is TGCGCCAGCAGCTTGGGGACAGTGAACACTGAAGCTTTCTTT. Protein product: CASSLGTVNTEAFF.

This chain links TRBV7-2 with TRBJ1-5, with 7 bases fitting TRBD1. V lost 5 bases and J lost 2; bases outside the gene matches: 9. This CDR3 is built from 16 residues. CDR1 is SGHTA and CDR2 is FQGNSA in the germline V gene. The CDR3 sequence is CASSPQSGQGNQPQHF. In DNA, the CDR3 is TGTGCCAGCAGCCCCCAGAGCGGACAGGGCAATCAGCCCCAGCATTTT.

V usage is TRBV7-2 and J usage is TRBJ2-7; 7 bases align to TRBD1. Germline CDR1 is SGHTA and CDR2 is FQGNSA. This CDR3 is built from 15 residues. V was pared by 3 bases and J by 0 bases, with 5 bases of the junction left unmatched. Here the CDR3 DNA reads TGTGCCAGCAGCTTTTCCGGGACAGTCTCCTACGAGCAGTACTTC. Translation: CASSFSGTVSYEQYF.

CDR3 coding DNA: TGTGCCAGCAGCTTAGGAAGGGCAGGGATGAACTATGGCTACACCTTC. Amino acids: CASSLGRAGMNYGYTF. This chain links TRBV7-2 with TRBJ1-2; tentative D call: TRBD1 (5 bases). V dropped 1 base and J dropped 2 bases, with 14 bases sitting between them. Per the germline V gene, CDR1 is SGHTA and CDR2 is FQGNSA. The CDR3 sequence is 16 residues long.